The rows below give T cell receptor beta chains drawn from one sample of a study of cytomegalovirus exposure and HLA in healthy donors. Data came from immunoSEQ multiplex PCR; TCRdb stores just in-frame clones and leaves some out. The sample carries some 51,000 clones, approximately 71% recorded once. The sequencing input was PBMCs. The receptor set was obtained from a middle-aged man in good health and CMV-seropositive. Both conserved end residues are part of each CDR3. Fields, in order: V gene, D gene, J gene, clone size, CDR3 protein, CDR3 DNA. The D gene is left open where the match is weak. Some rows have no size entry. The others give once, few or many, or a class for an expanded clone.

TRBV30,.,TRBJ1-1,.,CAWTPGQGLRDTEAFF,TGTGCCTGGACGCCCGGGCAGGGACTAAGGGACACTGAAGCTTTCTTT
TRBV7-3,TRBD2,TRBJ2-5,.,CASSPFSGGQETQYF,TGTGCCAGCAGCCCCTTTAGCGGGGGGCAAGAGACCCAGTACTTC
TRBV5-1,.,TRBJ1-1,.,CASILLVGGNTEAFF,TGCGCCAGCATCCTCCTTGTGGGGGGGAACACTGAAGCTTTCTTT
TRBV5-1,TRBD2,TRBJ2-7,many,CASSELTGGLGEQYF,TGCGCCAGCAGCGAGTTAACGGGGGGGCTGGGCGAGCAGTACTTC
TRBV5-6,.,TRBJ2-7,.,CASSRAGGYEQYF,TGTGCCAGCAGCCGCGCCGGGGGCTACGAGCAGTACTTC
TRBV4-1,TRBD2,TRBJ2-3,few,CASSQVKGGGSDTQYF,TGCGCCAGCAGCCAAGTGAAGGGCGGGGGGTCTGATACGCAGTATTTT
TRBV2,.,TRBJ1-5,.,CASTIRGGIRSNQPQHF,TGTGCCAGCACCATCAGAGGGGGTATCAGGAGCAATCAGCCCCAGCATTTT
TRBV4-2,.,TRBJ2-2,.,CASSQAGAMQELFF,TGTGCCAGCAGCCAAGCGGGAGCGATGCAGGAGCTGTTTTTT
TRBV5-1,.,TRBJ1-4,.,CASSSLTGDREKLFF,TGCGCCAGCAGCTCCTTAACAGGCGACAGAGAAAAACTGTTTTTT
TRBV6-1,.,TRBJ1-2,.,CASMGLAGGYTF,TGTGCCAGCATGGGACTGGCTGGTGGCTACACCTTC
TRBV30,TRBD2,TRBJ2-3,.,CAWSHKRGSTDTQYF,TGTGCCTGGAGCCACAAGCGGGGAAGCACAGATACGCAGTATTTT
TRBV29-1,TRBD1,TRBJ1-1,.,CSVGQVVGDTEAFF,TGCAGCGTGGGACAGGTTGTGGGGGACACTGAAGCTTTCTTT
TRBV14,.,TRBJ1-1,.,CASSHQGEAFF,TGTGCCAGCAGCCACCAGGGTGAGGCTTTCTTT
TRBV7-8,TRBD2,TRBJ2-5,few,CASSLVPSGMQETQYF,TGTGCCAGCAGCTTAGTTCCTAGCGGGATGCAAGAGACCCAGTACTTC
TRBV5-1,.,TRBJ1-1,.,CASRGAGGTEAFF,TGCGCCAGCAGAGGTGCCGGGGGGACTGAAGCTTTCTTT
TRBV27,TRBD2,TRBJ2-7,few,CASSLYLPWTSGGSWYEQYF,TGTGCCAGCAGTCTCTACCTCCCTTGGACTAGCGGGGGGTCATGGTACGAGCAGTACTTC
TRBV10-2,TRBD2,TRBJ2-1,.,CASNHLAGGPGEQFF,TGCGCCAGCAATCACCTAGCGGGGGGGCCGGGTGAGCAGTTCTTC
TRBV6-4,.,TRBJ1-1,.,CASSDSPHRDTEAFF,TGTGCCAGCAGTGACTCCCCGCACAGGGACACTGAAGCTTTCTTT
TRBV28,.,TRBJ1-2,once,CASSGGAGSGYTF,TGTGCCAGCAGTGGCGGGGCCGGCTCTGGCTACACCTTC
TRBV4-2,TRBD2,TRBJ2-5,few,CASSLNPGASGDWVQETQYF,TGTGCCAGCAGCCTGAATCCTGGGGCTAGCGGGGATTGGGTCCAAGAGACCCAGTACTTC
TRBV6-5,TRBD2,TRBJ2-1,once,CASSEDSSGDEQFF,TGTGCCAGCAGTGAGGACTCTAGCGGCGATGAGCAGTTCTTC
TRBV9,TRBD1,TRBJ2-2,.,CASSVAGQTHGELFF,TGTGCCAGCAGCGTAGCGGGACAGACCCACGGGGAGCTGTTTTTT
TRBV7-2,TRBD1,TRBJ2-3,.,CASSRKTGGFTDTQYF,TGTGCCAGCAGCCGAAAGACAGGGGGGTTCACAGATACGCAGTATTTT
TRBV11-2,TRBD2,TRBJ2-2,.,CASSWSGGANTGELFF,TGTGCCAGCAGCTGGAGCGGGGGAGCGAACACCGGGGAGCTGTTTTTT
TRBV7-2,TRBD2,TRBJ2-2,.,CASSSSLAGATGELFF,TGTGCCAGCAGCTCGTCACTAGCGGGGGCCACCGGGGAGCTGTTTTTT
TRBV4-2,TRBD1,TRBJ2-3,.,CASSPRRGGRSTDTQYF,TGTGCCAGCAGCCCCAGACGAGGGGGCCGGAGCACAGATACGCAGTATTTT
TRBV6-1,TRBD1,TRBJ1-3,.,CASSRDRASGNTIYF,TGTGCCAGCAGTCGAGACAGGGCTTCTGGAAACACCATATATTTT
TRBV5-1,.,TRBJ1-1,.,CASKAAGLTEAFF,TGCGCCAGCAAGGCGGCAGGGCTCACTGAAGCTTTCTTT
TRBV25-1,TRBD1,TRBJ1-2,once,CASSGQGVYGYTF,TGTGCCAGCAGTGGACAGGGCGTCTATGGCTACACCTTC
TRBV30,TRBD1,TRBJ1-1,.,CAWSPMTGEAAEAFF,TGTGCCTGGAGTCCCATGACAGGGGAGGCGGCTGAAGCTTTCTTT
TRBV29-1,TRBD2,TRBJ2-1,.,CSVLTSGGRDEQFF,TGCAGCGTTTTAACTAGCGGGGGAAGGGATGAGCAGTTCTTC
TRBV10-1,.,TRBJ2-2,once,CASSEGRLNTGELFF,TGCGCCAGCAGTGAGGGCAGGCTGAACACCGGGGAGCTGTTTTTT
TRBV2,.,TRBJ2-1,few,CASVADYNEQFF,TGTGCCAGCGTCGCAGATTACAATGAGCAGTTCTTC
TRBV7-6,TRBD1,TRBJ1-2,.,CASSLADRVGGYTF,TGTGCCAGCAGCTTAGCGGACAGGGTGGGTGGCTACACCTTC
TRBV6-1,.,TRBJ1-2,few,CASLRTVNYGYTF,TGTGCCAGCCTAAGGACAGTAAACTATGGCTACACCTTC